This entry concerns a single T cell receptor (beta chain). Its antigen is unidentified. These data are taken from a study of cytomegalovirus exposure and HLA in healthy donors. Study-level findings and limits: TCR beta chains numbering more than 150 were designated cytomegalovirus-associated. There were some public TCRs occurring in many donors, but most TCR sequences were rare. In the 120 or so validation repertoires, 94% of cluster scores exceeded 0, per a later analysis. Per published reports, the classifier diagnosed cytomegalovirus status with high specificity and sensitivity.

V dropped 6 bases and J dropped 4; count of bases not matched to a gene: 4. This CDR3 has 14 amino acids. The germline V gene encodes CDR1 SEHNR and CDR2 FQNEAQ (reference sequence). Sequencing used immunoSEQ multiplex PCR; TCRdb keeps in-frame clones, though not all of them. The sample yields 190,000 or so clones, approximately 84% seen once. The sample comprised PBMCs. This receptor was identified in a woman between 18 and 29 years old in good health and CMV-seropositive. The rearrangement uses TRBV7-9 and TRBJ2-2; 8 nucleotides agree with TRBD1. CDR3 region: CASRAGTGTGELFF. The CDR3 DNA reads TGTGCCAGCAGAGCCGGGACAGGCACCGGGGAGCTGTTTTTT.